This T cell receptor beta chain was recovered during a study of blood T cell repertoires in COVID-19. Original processing notes: Estimated nucleated cell counts came from reference gene primer amplification. Sequencing was performed with immunoSEQ multiplex PCR; in TCRdb, only in-frame clones are kept and a portion is missing. That table is the source of V, J and clone size, and D and trimming were worked out from the DNA. The sample records about 200,000 clones, approximately 90% being singletons. In germline, CDR1 is SGHNT, CDR2 YYREEE (reference sequence). V was clipped by 4 bases and J by 7 bases; unmatched bases: 7. The CDR3 covers 14 residues. Comments on this clone: Other nucleotide sequences from this sample produce the same CDR3.

This clonotype was obtained from a man aged 50 to 59 with acute or convalescent COVID-19. The specimen sequenced was peripheral blood. V usage is TRBV5-4 and J usage is TRBJ2-1, with TRBD1 identical over 8 bases. The CDR3 sequence is CASSPGQGRNEQFF. CDR3 sequence (DNA): TGTGCCAGCAGCCCTGGACAGGGCCGGAATGAGCAGTTCTTC.